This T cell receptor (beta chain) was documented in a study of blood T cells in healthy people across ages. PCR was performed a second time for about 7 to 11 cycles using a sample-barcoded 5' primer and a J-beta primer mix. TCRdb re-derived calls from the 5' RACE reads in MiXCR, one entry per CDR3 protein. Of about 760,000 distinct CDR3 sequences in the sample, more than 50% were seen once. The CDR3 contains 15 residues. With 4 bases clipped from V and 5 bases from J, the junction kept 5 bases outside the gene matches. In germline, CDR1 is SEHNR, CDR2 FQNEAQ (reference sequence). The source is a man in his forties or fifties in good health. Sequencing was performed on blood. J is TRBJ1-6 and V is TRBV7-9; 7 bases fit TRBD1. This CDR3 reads CASSSRDSNNSPLHF. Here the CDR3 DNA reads TGTGCCAGCAGCTCCCGGGACAGCAATAATTCACCCCTCCACTTT.